This section outlines one TCR beta chain sequence together with its context. The antigen remains undetermined. Trimming left V 4 bases short and J 3 bases short, with 13 bases between. Germline V lookup: CDR1 GTSNPN, CDR2 SVGIG (reference sequence). The CDR3 runs to 13 residues. TCRdb passed the 5' RACE reads through MiXCR, listing each CDR3 protein once. The data contain about 480,000 distinct CDR3 sequences, 11% to 15% of them singletons. Only healthy Caucasians were included as donors. The data were taken from a study of identical twins. General study findings and limits: Recombination models fit unrelated individuals' TCR alpha sharing but underestimated twins'.

These data are also associated with another study on yellow fever vaccine responses in identical twins.

The sample consisted of CD4+ T cells sorted from blood. The clonotype originates from a woman aged 18-29 years in good health. The chain is built from TRBV30 and TRBJ2-7; TRBD1 is a possible D gene (6 bases). Here the CDR3 reads CAWTFQGRYEQYF. The DNA for the CDR3 is TGTGCCTGGACCTTTCAGGGGCGCTACGAGCAGTACTTC.